This T cell receptor beta chain stems from a study of cytomegalovirus exposure and HLA in healthy donors. General observations from the study: The authors considered a cluster of highly shared sequence variants likely to be a sequencing artifact.

Points on this clone: Antigen specificity is unknown.

PCR primers comprised 60 Vbeta and 13 Jbeta primers. The assay was immunoSEQ multiplex PCR, and TCRdb's table has in-frame clones only and misses some. Here the sample table reports about 140,000 clones. The receptor was derived from a male donor in good health and CMV-seronegative. Input material: PBMCs.

The CDR3 bases are TGCGCCAGCAGCTCAGCGCCGGGACAGGGCACTCGAGACACGTTCACTACGCAGTATTTT. Its translation: CASSSAPGQGTRDTFTTQYF. This chain connects TRBV5-1 to TRBJ2-3; TRBD1 agrees at 9 bases. Per germline, CDR1 SGHRS and CDR2 YFSETQ. The CDR3 contains 20 residues. With 3 bases clipped from V and 8 bases from J, the junction kept 25 bases outside the gene matches.